A selection of T cell receptor beta chains follows, all from one sample in a study of PD-L1 blockade in urothelial cancer. The data were produced by immunoSEQ multiplex PCR, yet TCRdb's version contains in-frame clones alone and is incomplete. The profile shows 30,000 to 40,000 clones, nearly 85% of them singletons. The input for sequencing was PBMCs, taken around atezolizumab (anti-PD-L1) treatment. Receptor source: a man aged 55-75 years with urothelial cancer. Each CDR3 is given with its conserved first and last residue. A D gene is named only where the DNA matches it firmly. Some rows mark clone size as missing; the rest say once, few, many or name a class of expanded clone.

d_gene,j_gene,v_gene,abundance,CDR3aa,CDR3nt
TRBD1,TRBJ1-2,TRBV4-1,NA,CASSQEGARGLEGYTF,TGCGCCAGCAGCCAAGAGGGGGCCAGGGGGTTGGAAGGCTACACCTTC
TRBD1,TRBJ2-7,TRBV19,NA,CASPYPGTGVYFYEQYF,TGTGCCAGCCCGTACCCCGGGACAGGGGTTTATTTCTACGAGCAGTACTTC
NA,TRBJ2-3,TRBV4-3,NA,CASSQEAAAGTPDTQYF,TGCGCCAGCAGCCAAGAAGCCGCCGCGGGAACACCAGATACGCAGTATTTT
TRBD2,TRBJ2-3,TRBV7-2,NA,CASSSLAGAPDTQYF,TGTGCCAGCAGCTCCCTAGCGGGAGCTCCAGATACGCAGTATTTT
NA,TRBJ1-1,TRBV7-2,once,CASSLGGRSTEAFF,TGTGCCAGCAGCTTAGGGGGCAGAAGCACTGAAGCTTTCTTT
TRBD1,TRBJ1-2,TRBV9,NA,CASSATTGQGIYGYTF,TGTGCCAGCAGCGCGACCACAGGACAGGGAATCTATGGCTACACCTTC
TRBD2,TRBJ2-7,TRBV19,NA,CASSRLAGGNEQYF,TGTGCCAGCTCGAGACTAGCGGGAGGAAACGAGCAGTACTTC
TRBD2,TRBJ2-1,TRBV19,NA,CASKNRTSGNNEQFF,TGTGCCAGTAAAAATCGGACTAGCGGGAACAATGAGCAGTTCTTC
NA,TRBJ2-7,TRBV5-1,NA,CASSLATGSGRAYEQYF,TGCGCCAGCAGCTTGGCGACAGGGTCCGGGAGAGCCTACGAGCAGTACTTC
TRBD2,TRBJ2-1,TRBV5-1,NA,CASSSAGTGNEQFF,TGCGCCAGCAGCTCAGCGGGAACCGGAAATGAGCAGTTCTTC
NA,TRBJ2-1,TRBV5-6,NA,CASSFQGGRVLGYNEQFF,TGTGCCAGCAGCTTTCAGGGGGGACGGGTCTTGGGTTACAATGAGCAGTTCTTC
NA,TRBJ1-1,TRBV11-3,NA,CASSADGRLAFF,TGTGCCAGCAGCGCAGACGGGAGGTTGGCTTTCTTT
NA,TRBJ1-5,TRBV19,NA,CAGRERLYSNQPQHF,TGTGCCGGGAGAGAAAGACTTTATAGCAATCAGCCCCAGCATTTT
TRBD1,TRBJ1-5,TRBV6-5,NA,CASSSRDRGNNQPQHF,TGTGCCAGCAGTTCCCGGGACAGGGGAAACAATCAGCCCCAGCATTTT
TRBD1,TRBJ2-4,TRBV6-6,NA,CASSQGQLAKNIQYF,TGTGCCAGCAGCCAGGGACAGCTAGCCAAAAACATTCAGTACTTC
TRBD2,TRBJ2-5,TRBV28,NA,CASSPGGGQETQYF,TGTGCCAGCAGTCCCGGGGGGGGACAAGAGACCCAGTACTTC
NA,TRBJ2-7,TRBV7-2,NA,CASSKGHTSLYEQYF,TGTGCCAGCAGCAAGGGACACACATCCCTCTACGAGCAGTACTTC
NA,TRBJ2-2,TRBV7-2,NA,CASSAPGVVGSGELFF,TGTGCCAGCAGCGCCCCAGGGGTCGTAGGGTCCGGGGAGCTGTTTTTT
TRBD2,TRBJ2-7,TRBV5-6,NA,CASSSTSVASYEQYF,TGTGCCAGCAGTTCGACTAGCGTAGCCTCCTACGAGCAGTACTTC
NA,TRBJ2-5,TRBV27,NA,CASSFLGHKETQYF,TGTGCCAGCAGTTTTTTGGGACATAAAGAGACCCAGTACTTC
NA,TRBJ1-2,TRBV6-1,NA,CASSDIVVYGYTF,TGTGCCAGCAGTGATATAGTCGTTTATGGCTACACCTTC
NA,TRBJ1-2,TRBV10-3,NA,CAISPGNYGYTF,TGTGCCATCAGTCCAGGGAACTATGGCTACACCTTC
NA,TRBJ1-5,TRBV19,NA,CASSSGQYNQPQHF,TGTGCCAGTAGTAGTGGACAGTACAATCAGCCCCAGCATTTT
NA,TRBJ2-5,TRBV7-8,NA,CASSRGGSQETQYF,TGTGCCAGCAGTCGTGGGGGGAGCCAAGAGACCCAGTACTTC
NA,TRBJ1-2,TRBV27,NA,CARVKPHYGYTF,TGTGCCCGGGTCAAACCTCACTATGGCTACACCTTC
NA,TRBJ1-1,TRBV27,NA,CASIPSSRGLSSNTEAFF,TGTGCCAGCATCCCTTCCAGTCGGGGTCTCTCGTCGAACACTGAAGCTTTCTTT
TRBD2,TRBJ2-2,TRBV15,NA,CATSRRLAGVGTGELFF,TGTGCCACCAGCAGAAGACTAGCGGGAGTTGGGACCGGGGAGCTGTTTTTT
NA,TRBJ2-6,TRBV19,once,CASSTGVGANVLTF,TGTGCCAGTAGTACAGGGGTTGGGGCCAACGTCCTGACTTTC
TRBD2,TRBJ2-7,TRBV30,NA,CAWRDSGSSYEQYF,TGTGCCTGGAGGGATAGCGGGAGCTCCTACGAGCAGTACTTC
TRBD1,TRBJ2-2,TRBV11-2,NA,CASSLFRGPRTGELFF,TGTGCCAGCAGCTTATTCAGGGGGCCCCGTACCGGGGAGCTGTTTTTT
TRBD2,TRBJ2-6,TRBV28,NA,CASSLIAGSSGANVLTF,TGTGCCAGCAGTTTAATAGCGGGGTCCTCTGGGGCCAACGTCCTGACTTTC
TRBD1,TRBJ1-2,TRBV29-1,NA,CSAEEGANGYTF,TGCAGTGCCGAGGAGGGGGCGAATGGCTACACCTTC
NA,TRBJ2-7,TRBV7-2,NA,CASSEGGPRYEQYF,TGTGCCAGCAGCGAGGGGGGGCCGCGCTACGAGCAGTACTTC
NA,TRBJ1-2,TRBV7-3,NA,CASSLNSGTGYTF,TGTGCCAGCAGCTTGAACTCCGGGACAGGCTACACCTTC
NA,TRBJ1-1,TRBV5-6,NA,CASSPTGSTEAFF,TGTGCCAGCAGCCCAACAGGGTCCACTGAAGCTTTCTTT